This TCR beta chain is from a study of blood T cell repertoires in COVID-19. Turning to the study itself: COVID-19 samples collected from the United States, Italy and Spain covered acute and convalescent phases. PBMCs, B-cell-depleted T cells, or T cells were the source of the cDNA or gDNA that made up the material.

Per the original methods: Estimation of nucleated cell counts relied on the amplification of reference gene primers. Sequencing used immunoSEQ multiplex PCR; TCRdb keeps in-frame clones, though not all of them. From that table come the V and J calls and clone size; the DNA was used to work out D and trimming. The sample shows 100,000 or so clones, over 70% of them seen only once. Trimming took 5 bases from V and 3 from J; bases not matched to a gene: 6. Germline CDR1 reads SGHTA; CDR2 reads FQGNSA. The CDR3 extends over 16 amino acids. The rearrangement links TRBV7-2 to TRBJ2-3; TRBD2 agrees at 12 bases. Sequenced input: peripheral blood. This TCR derives from a human donor in a cohort sampled during active COVID-19. This CDR3 is CASSETSGSGTDTQYF. The CDR3 nucleotides are TGTGCCAGCAGCGAGACTAGCGGGAGCGGAACAGATACGCAGTATTTT.